The 9 T cell receptor beta chains listed next were all sequenced from one sample in a study of OX40 agonist ivuxolimab in advanced cancers. This table comes from immunoSEQ multiplex PCR, and its TCRdb copy is limited to in-frame clones, with some not included. The data hold tens of thousands of clones, with 84% observed a single time. Source: CD4+ or CD8+ T cells sorted from blood, taken in a trial of the OX40 agonist ivuxolimab. These receptors were collected from an adult with an advanced solid tumor such as melanoma, head and neck, liver or kidney cancer.

The chain combines TRBV7-9 with TRBJ1-4, with unresolved D. Trimming left V 3 bases short and J 2 bases short, with 7 bases between. This CDR3 has 14 residues. Germline loops: CDR1 SEHNR, CDR2 FQNEAQ (reference sequence). The CDR3 loop is CASSFGVTNEKLFF. The DNA of the CDR3 is TGTGCCAGCAGCTTCGGGGTTACTAATGAAAAACTGTTTTTT.

This chain connects TRBV19 to TRBJ1-4; possibly TRBD1 for D (5 bases). The CDR3 covers 15 residues. Trimming left V 6 bases short and J 4 bases short, with 15 bases between. Germline V gene data show CDR1 as LNHDA and CDR2 as SQIVND (reference sequence). CDR3 region: CASRHITGGNEKLFF. CDR3 DNA sequence: TGTGCCAGTAGACACATCACAGGTGGTAATGAAAAACTGTTTTTT.

CDR3 nucleotide sequence: TGCGCCAGCAGCCAAGGGGACAGGGATAATTCACCCCTCCACTTT. This encodes CASSQGDRDNSPLHF. The chain recombines TRBV4-1 with TRBJ1-6; 9 nucleotides match TRBD1. The length of the CDR3 is 15 residues. From germline, CDR1 is MGHRA and CDR2 YSYEKL. The V gene end was trimmed by 1 base and the J gene end by 5 bases; junction bases not matched to a gene: 0.

The rearrangement links TRBV6-1 to TRBJ1-2; the D is unclear. There are 12 residues in the CDR3. The V gene's germline CDR1 is MNHNS and CDR2 SASEGT. Trimming removed 7 bases at V and 7 bases at J, with 13 bases between. DNA for the CDR3: TGTGCCAGCACCTGGGGTTGGGGTGGCTACACCTTC. Translated: CASTWGWGGYTF.

The J gene is TRBJ2-2, the V gene TRBV7-7, with D possibly being TRBD1 (5 bases). CDR3 length equals 17 residues. The germline V and J ends were trimmed by 2 bases and 0 bases, with 13 bases remaining between them. Germline-derived CDR1 and CDR2 are SSHAT and FNYEAQ (reference sequence). The CDR3 coding sequence is TGTGCCAGCAGCTTAAATCCCGCAGGGACGAACACCGGGGAGCTGTTTTTT. Translation gives CASSLNPAGTNTGELFF.

This clone was detected once. V usage is TRBV6-6 and J usage is TRBJ2-7, with TRBD1 identical over 8 bases. The V and J ends lost 6 bases and 6 bases, in that order; junction bases with no gene match: 13. Germline V gene sequence: CDR1 MNHNY, CDR2 SVGAGI (reference sequence). The CDR3 is 15 amino acids. The CDR3 protein is CASRLPGQDSSEQYF. CDR3 DNA: TGTGCCAGCAGGTTGCCGGGACAGGATTCTTCCGAGCAGTACTTC.

CDR3 sequence: CASSTTRDTTYEQYF. The CDR3 coding sequence is TGTGCCAGCAGTACTACCCGGGACACCACCTACGAGCAGTACTTC. V gene TRBV28 combines with J gene TRBJ2-7, with D tentatively TRBD1 (6 bases). The CDR3 runs to 15 residues. The V gene lost 5 bases and the J gene lost 2 bases, with 16 bases spanning the gap. CDR1 and CDR2 from the germline V gene are MDHEN and SYDVKM.

The CDR3 is CASSFRQQETQYF. Here the CDR3 DNA reads TGTGCCAGCAGCTTTCGACAGCAAGAGACCCAGTACTTC. V usage is TRBV7-6 and J usage is TRBJ2-5, with D possibly TRBD1 on 5 matching bases. V was trimmed by 3 bases and J by 2 bases, leaving 7 bases between them. This CDR3 region has 13 residues. Germline V lookup: CDR1 SGHVS, CDR2 FNYEAQ.

This chain uses TRBV15 with TRBJ1-5, with no clear D. The CDR3 length is 17 residues. The germline V and J ends were trimmed by 2 bases and 0 bases, with 14 bases remaining between them. The germline gives CDR1 LNHNV, CDR2 YYDKDF (reference sequence). CDR3 DNA sequence: TGTGCCACCAGCAGAACCAAGCTCGGGTTTAGCAATCAGCCCCAGCATTTT. This sequence encodes CATSRTKLGFSNQPQHF.